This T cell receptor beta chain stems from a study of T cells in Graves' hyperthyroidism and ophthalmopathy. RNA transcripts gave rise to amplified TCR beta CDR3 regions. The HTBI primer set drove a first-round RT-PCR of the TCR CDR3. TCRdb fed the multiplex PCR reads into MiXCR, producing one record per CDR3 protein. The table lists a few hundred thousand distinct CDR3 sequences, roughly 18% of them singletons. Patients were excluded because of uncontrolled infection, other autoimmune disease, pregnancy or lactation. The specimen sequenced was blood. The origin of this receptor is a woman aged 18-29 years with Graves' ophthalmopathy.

CDR3 region: CSVEEGYLNTEAFF. The CDR3 DNA reads as TGCAGCGTTGAAGAGGGATATCTGAACACTGAAGCTTTCTTT. V is TRBV29-1 and J is TRBJ1-1; D unresolved. This CDR3 comprises 14 residues. Germline CDR1 is SQVTM and CDR2 is ANQGSEA. The V end lost 0 bases, the J end lost 0 bases, and 8 bases lay between the germline ends.